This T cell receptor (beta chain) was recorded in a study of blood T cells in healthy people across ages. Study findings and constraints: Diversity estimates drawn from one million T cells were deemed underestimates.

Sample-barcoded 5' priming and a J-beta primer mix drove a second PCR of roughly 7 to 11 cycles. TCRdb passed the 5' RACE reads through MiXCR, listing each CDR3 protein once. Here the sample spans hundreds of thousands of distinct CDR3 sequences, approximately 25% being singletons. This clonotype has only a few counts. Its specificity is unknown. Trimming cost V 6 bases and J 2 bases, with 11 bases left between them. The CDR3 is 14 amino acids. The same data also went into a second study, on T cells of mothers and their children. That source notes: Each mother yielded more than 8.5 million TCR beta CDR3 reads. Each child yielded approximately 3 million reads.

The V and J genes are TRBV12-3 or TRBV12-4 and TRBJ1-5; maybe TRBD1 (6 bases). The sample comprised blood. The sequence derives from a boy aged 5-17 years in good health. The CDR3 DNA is TGTGCCAGCAGAGCCGGGGGCGGCAATCAGCCCCAGCATTTT. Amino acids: CASRAGGGNQPQHF.